These 15 T cell receptor beta chains share one sample of origin, sequenced in a study of response to subunit inactivated influenza vaccine. One entry per CDR3 protein results from TCRdb running MiXCR on the RT-PCR reads. Among some 570,000 distinct CDR3 sequences listed, about 10% were seen once. These data also featured in a second study, about T cells expressing NK-cell markers. This second study says: Generation of TCR beta cDNA was performed by 5'RACE template switching incorporating UMIs.

The sequencing here drew on PBMCs from blood, taken on the day of vaccination. The receptors here all came from a man over 45 who received an inactivated influenza vaccine.

This clonotype was seen a few times. The chain joins TRBV6-2 or TRBV6-3 to TRBJ2-6; D is perhaps TRBD1 (5 bases). The CDR3 is 20 residues long. Germline CDR1 reads MNHEY; CDR2 reads SVGEGT. Trimming took off 0 bases at V and 0 bases at J, with 18 bases between the two ends. Written as DNA, the CDR3 is TGTGCCAGCAGTTACTCGATTCTGTCAGGGATCAGCTCTGGGGCCAACGTCCTGACTTTC. Translated, it gives CASSYSILSGISSGANVLTF.

In its sample, this clonotype was seen a few times. The chain combines TRBV20-1 with TRBJ1-5, with D tentatively TRBD1 (6 bases). Between the trimmed V and J ends, which lost 3 bases and 9 bases, there was a span of 21 bases. Germline loops: CDR1 DFQATT, CDR2 SNEGSKA (reference sequence). The CDR3 extends over 15 amino acids. CDR3 in amino acids: CSASVPGHLQLPQHF. The CDR3 nucleotides are TGCAGTGCTAGCGTCCCGGGACACCTCCAATTGCCCCAGCATTTT.

This clonotype was observed a handful of times. The CDR3 loop is CASSLGRGRSPDRNTGELFF. Written as DNA, the CDR3 is TGTGCCAGCAGCTTAGGGAGGGGGAGATCCCCGGATAGGAACACCGGGGAGCTGTTTTTT. The V call is TRBV11-2, the J call TRBJ2-2; D assignment may be TRBD1 or TRBD2 (6 bases each). The CDR3 runs 20 residues. From germline, CDR1 is SGHAT and CDR2 FQNNGV. Trimming pared 1 base from V and 1 base from J, leaving 22 bases between.

This clonotype was observed a handful of times. The chain couples TRBV10-3 to TRBJ1-6; D unresolved. CDR1 ENHRY and CDR2 SYGVKD come from the germline V gene. The CDR3 runs to 16 residues. V lost 3 bases, J lost 7 bases, and 16 bases lay in between. The CDR3 nucleotides read TGTGCCATCAGTGACAGGCCACCTTTGGGGAATTCACCCCTCCACTTT. Protein sequence: CAISDRPPLGNSPLHF.

The chain carries TRBV27 and TRBJ1-5; TRBD1 agrees at 10 bases. Near its end, the DNA agrees better with TRBJ2-3, so the J call may be wrong. Germline values: CDR1 MNHEY, CDR2 SMNVEV (reference sequence). This CDR3 region has 15 residues. The CDR3 DNA sequence: TGTGCCAGCAGTTCTGGGACAGGGGTATATCAGCCCCAGTATTTT. It is translated as CASSSGTGVYQPQYF.

The sample holds a few counts of this clonotype. This rearrangement joins TRBV11-1 to TRBJ2-5, with a weak D call TRBD1 (5 bases). Germline V gene data show CDR1 as SGHAT and CDR2 as FQDESV (reference sequence). Trimming removed 2 bases at V and 2 bases at J, with 12 bases between. CDR3 size: 15 residues. The CDR3 is CASSLLRGNQETQYF. CDR3 sequence (DNA): TGTGCCAGCAGCTTATTAAGGGGCAATCAAGAGACCCAGTACTTC. Complete variable domain (other parts from reference TRBV11-1 and TRBJ2-5): EAEVAQSPRYKITEKSQAVAFWCDPISGHATLYWYRQILGQGPELLVQFQDESVVDDSQLPKDRFSAERLKGVDSTLKIQPAELGDSAMYLCASSLLRGNQETQYFGPGTRLLVL.

This clonotype was picked up many times. The V gene is TRBV10-3, the J gene TRBJ1-1; no definite D call. Between the trimmed V and J ends, which lost 3 bases and 4 bases, there was a span of 15 bases. The CDR3 sequence is 15 residues long. Germline CDR1 ENHRY, CDR2 SYGVKD. The CDR3 nucleotides read TGTGCCATCAGTGACGGCGTGGGGAAGAGCACTGAAGCTTTCTTT. Translated, it gives CAISDGVGKSTEAFF.

This clonotype has just a few counts. The rearrangement links TRBV5-1 to TRBJ2-2; a possible D gene is TRBD2 (6 bases). The V end was cut by 9 bases, the J end by 2 bases, with 17 bases between. This CDR3 region has 15 residues. CDR1 and CDR2 from the germline V gene are SGHRS and YFSETQ. Written as DNA, the CDR3 is TGCGCCACCTCCGTGGCGGGGAAAAACACCGGGGAGCTGTTTTTT. Its protein product is CATSVAGKNTGELFF.

The chain employs TRBV7-9 and TRBJ2-5, with a weak D call TRBD2 (6 bases). The germline V and J ends were trimmed by 4 bases and 5 bases, with 14 bases remaining between them. This CDR3 comprises 14 residues. Per the germline V gene, CDR1 is SEHNR and CDR2 is FQNEAQ (reference sequence). CDR3 in amino acids: CASSYPGLQETQYF. The CDR3 DNA follows: TGTGCCAGCAGCTACCCGGGACTTCAGGAGACCCAGTACTTC.

In this sample, this clonotype turned up a few times. The rearrangement links TRBV20-1 to TRBJ2-1; 11 nucleotides match TRBD2. This CDR3 is 16 amino acids long. V was clipped by 4 bases and J by 0 bases; unmatched bases: 5. Germline V gene sequence: CDR1 DFQATT, CDR2 SNEGSKA (reference sequence). The CDR3 DNA reads TGCAGTGCTAAGTTAGCGGGGGGGGACTCCTACAATGAGCAGTTCTTC. It translates to CSAKLAGGDSYNEQFF.

This clonotype was recorded many times. The germline gene is not matched at one end of the junction; a read error may be the cause. The chain links TRBV7-9 to TRBJ1-1; D unresolved. The CDR3 has 13 residues. In germline, CDR1 is SEHNR, CDR2 FQNEAQ (reference sequence). The CDR3 here is CASSLGQGTEAFF. The CDR3 DNA reads as TGTGCCAGCAGTTTAGGCCAAGGAACCGAAGCTTTCTTT.

This chain's CDR3 is CASSDPYGIQETQYF. CDR3 nucleotides: TGTGCCAGCAGTGATCCCTACGGGATCCAAGAGACCCAGTACTTC. J is TRBJ2-5 and V is TRBV6-1; D might be TRBD2 (5 bases). Trimming shortened V by 3 bases and J by 1 base, and 12 bases separated the two germline ends. The germline gives CDR1 MNHNS, CDR2 SASEGT. The CDR3 has 15 residues.

This chain connects TRBV6-2 or TRBV6-3 to TRBJ2-7; 8 positions agree with TRBD1. Per the germline V gene, CDR1 is MNHEY and CDR2 is SVGEGT. V was clipped by 2 bases and J by 6 bases; unmatched bases: 3. The CDR3 totals 13 residues. CDR3 nucleotides: TGTGCCAGCAGTTACAGGACAGGGACCGAGCAGTACTTC. Protein: CASSYRTGTEQYF.

This clonotype was seen only a few times. The chain couples TRBV7-3 to TRBJ2-5, with 8 bases fitting TRBD2. V gave up 8 bases and J gave up 3 bases; unmatched junction bases: 11. Germline V gene lookup returns CDR1 SGHTA and CDR2 FQGTGA. CDR3 length: 15 amino acids. CDR3 sequence: CASSPSSGKEETQYF. The CDR3 bases are TGTGCCAGCTCCCCGAGTAGCGGGAAAGAAGAGACCCAGTACTTC. Complete variable domain (other parts from reference TRBV7-3 and TRBJ2-5): GAGVSQTPSNKVTEKGKYVELRCDPISGHTALYWYRQSLGQGPEFLIYFQGTGAADDSGLPNDRFFAVRPEGSVSTLKIQRTERGDSAVYLCASSPSSGKEETQYFGPGTRLLVL.

The chain carries TRBV21-1 and TRBJ2-5; the table's TRBD1 call for D was not verified on the DNA. TRBV21-1 is recorded as a pseudogene. The CDR3 consists of 17 residues. CDR3 protein: CASSKGEHPGAKETQYF. The CDR3 DNA reads TGTGCCAGCAGCAAAGGGGAACACCCGGGGGCCAAAGAGACCCAGTACTTC.